The present T cell receptor beta chain was sequenced within a study of blood T cells in healthy people across ages. The study, taken as a whole, reports: Estimates based on one million T cells were treated as lower bounds.

This clonotype has just a few counts. Its specificity is not known. This CDR3 has 16 residues. CDR1 and CDR2 from the germline V gene are SGHDT and YYEEEE. Trimming removed 0 bases at V and 0 bases at J, with 12 bases between. A second PCR, run for about 6 to 11 cycles, used a sample-barcoded 5' primer plus a J-beta primer mix. Using its own MiXCR run on the 5' RACE reads, TCRdb lists one record per CDR3 protein. The table lists about 780,000 distinct CDR3 sequences, roughly 26% of them singletons. These sequences were also reported in another study, on T cells of mothers and their children.

Sequencing was carried out using blood. The rearrangement links TRBV5-6 to TRBJ1-2, with D hard to call. This sequence was found in a boy between 10 and 17 years old in good health. This CDR3 is CASSLDRRIPNYGYTF. CDR3 DNA: TGTGCCAGCAGCTTGGACAGACGAATCCCTAACTATGGCTACACCTTC.